This T cell receptor beta chain was sequenced for a study of T cell responses to AZD1222 COVID-19 vaccine. The CDR3 sequence is 14 residues long. Germline V lookup: CDR1 KGHSH, CDR2 LQKENI. Germline trimming cut 4 bases from V and 7 bases from J; bases unmatched to any gene: 5. Clones were sequenced by immunoSEQ multiplex PCR, and TCRdb holds only the in-frame ones, with some missing. The top ten clones hold 15% to 20% of a sample with some 66,000 clones, over 75% of them seen once. The input for sequencing was peripheral blood, taken on day 0 of AZD1222 vaccination. The sequence was collected from an adult in good health. This sequence joins TRBV18 and TRBJ1-4, with 8 bases matching TRBD1. CDR3 protein: CASSRDRRSEKLFF. The CDR3 bases are TGTGCCAGCTCACGGGACAGGAGGTCTGAAAAACTGTTTTTT.